This TCR beta chain was sequenced during a study of OX40 agonist ivuxolimab in advanced cancers. The overall study: Six ivuxolimab dose levels, 0.01 to 10 mg/kg, were given intravenously every 2 weeks. Earlier treatment with anti-PD-1, anti-PD-L1 or anti-CTLA-4 was permitted, and roughly 40% had received some.

The CDR3 length is 12 residues. The germline V and J ends were trimmed by 3 bases and 7 bases, with 10 bases remaining between them. Germline values: CDR1 SGHNT, CDR2 YENEEA. The protocol was immunoSEQ multiplex PCR, while the TCRdb copy is restricted to in-frame clones and leaves out a portion. The sample lists some 96,000 clones, approximately 91% occurring once. Sequenced here: CD4+ or CD8+ T cells sorted from blood, sampled in a trial of the OX40 agonist ivuxolimab. The chain carries TRBV11-3 and TRBJ2-7; D may be TRBD1 (6 bases). The sequence was collected from an adult with an advanced solid tumor such as melanoma, head and neck, liver or kidney cancer. In DNA, the CDR3 is TGTGCCAGCAGCTTGCATGGGACAGAGCAGTACTTC. Encoded protein: CASSLHGTEQYF.